What follows is one T cell receptor (beta chain) and its context. The sample belongs to a study of blood T cell repertoires in COVID-19. Study-level information: T cells, B-cell-depleted T cells, or PBMCs provided the cDNA or gDNA that served as material.

Per the original methods: Scientists estimated how many nucleated cells there were by amplifying reference gene primers. The table came from immunoSEQ multiplex PCR; TCRdb's copy has only in-frame clones and leaves some out. The V and J calls and the clone size are those of that table, but D and trimming were determined from the DNA. The repertoire includes about 190,000 clones, approximately 88% of them detected once, and approximately 3% sits in the top ten. V lost 1 base, J lost 1 base, and 8 bases lay in between. Germline V CDR1 and CDR2: MNHNS, SASEGT. The CDR3 spans 15 residues. The V and J genes are TRBV6-1 and TRBJ1-5; D ambiguous. The sequencing input was PBMCs or T cells enriched from blood (not recorded which). This TCR derives from a woman between 25 and 40 years old who had recovered from COVID-19. The DNA of the CDR3 is TGTGCCAGCAGTGAAGACGGGGTGAGCAATCAGCCCCAGCATTTT. It codes for CASSEDGVSNQPQHF.